The 3 T cell receptor beta chains reported below all come from one sample, sequenced in a study of shared clonotypes between healthy human individuals. Naive CD8 isolation took CD45RO-negative cells positively selected for CCR7 and excluded terminally differentiated effector memory CD45RA+ cells. The assay was immunoSEQ multiplex PCR, and TCRdb's table has in-frame clones only and misses some. The repertoire holds about 2.1 million clones, with roughly 93% as singletons. What was sequenced was naive CD8+ T cells from PBMCs. These TCRs come from a man in his late teens or twenties in good health. Some clones in this sample may be carry-over from other donors' samples.

The rearrangement joins TRBV7-9 to TRBJ2-2, with 10 bases aligning to TRBD1. In germline, CDR1 is SEHNR, CDR2 FQNEAQ (reference sequence). There are 17 residues in the CDR3. V shed 3 bases and J 3 bases; nucleotides not matched to a gene: 7. CDR3 in DNA: TGTGCCAGCAGCTTCCCCCGGGACAGGGGCGACACCGGGGAGCTGTTTTTT. Protein sequence: CASSFPRDRGDTGELFF.

The chain recombines TRBV9 with TRBJ2-1; 8 nucleotides align to TRBD1. Germline V CDR1 and CDR2: SGDLS, YYNGEE. The CDR3 runs to 16 residues. J was trimmed by 2 bases and V by 3 bases; bases with no gene match: 7. The CDR3 region is CASSARLQGAYNEQFF. The CDR3 DNA follows: TGTGCCAGCAGCGCAAGATTACAGGGGGCCTACAATGAGCAGTTCTTC.

The genes are TRBV7-9 and TRBJ2-1; 10 positions agree with TRBD2. V shed 1 base, J shed 6 bases, and the junction held 3 bases outside the gene matches. This CDR3 is 15 amino acids long. Germline V gives CDR1 SEHNR, CDR2 FQNEAQ (reference sequence). CDR3 loop: CASSLGASGSNEQFF. In nucleotides, the CDR3 is TGTGCCAGCAGCTTAGGGGCTAGCGGGAGCAATGAGCAGTTCTTC.